Included here is one T cell receptor (beta chain) sequence, with context. The data are from a study of cytomegalovirus exposure and HLA in healthy donors. The PCR used 60 Vbeta and 13 Jbeta primers. Repertoires were generated with immunoSEQ multiplex PCR, while TCRdb's copy carries only in-frame clones and drops some. The sample contains approximately 150,000 clones, 80% of which appear only once. This CDR3 has 14 residues. V dropped 1 base and J dropped 3 bases, with 7 bases sitting between them. Germline CDR1 ENHRY, CDR2 SYGVKD. This TCR was sampled from a man younger than 45 in good health and CMV-seronegative. Specimen: PBMCs. V is TRBV10-3 and J is TRBJ1-3; D not certain. The CDR3 DNA reads TGTGCCATCAGTGAGTACATGATTGGAAACACCATATATTTT. Its protein is CAISEYMIGNTIYF.